Sequencing of this T cell receptor (beta chain) was carried out in a study of blood T cells in healthy people across ages. Study findings and constraints: Naive T cell percentage showed a strong correlation with the diversity of TCR beta. Across the age range, TCR beta diversity per million T cells fell in a roughly linear way.

Donors were systemically healthy Caucasian individuals from Russia aged about 6 to 95 years. Per-sample yields of isolated PBMCs were at least 6 million. Using a J-beta primer mix together with a sample-barcoded 5' primer, a second PCR was run for roughly 6 to 11 cycles. TCRdb analysed the 5' RACE reads with MiXCR anew, one entry per CDR3 protein. This repertoire shows about 1.5 million distinct CDR3 sequences, roughly 43% found once; its top ten account for approximately 4.1%. With respect to this clonotype: What it recognizes is unknown.

Source material: blood. This TCR was sampled from a woman aged 18-30 years in good health.

Here the CDR3 reads CAIRATTDTQYF. In nucleotides, the CDR3 is TGTGCCATCAGGGCCACCACAGATACGCAGTATTTT. The chain couples TRBV10-3 to TRBJ2-3; D is unclear. The germline V gene encodes CDR1 ENHRY and CDR2 SYGVKD. The V and J ends lost 6 bases and 2 bases respectively, with 6 bases between them. There are 12 residues in the CDR3.